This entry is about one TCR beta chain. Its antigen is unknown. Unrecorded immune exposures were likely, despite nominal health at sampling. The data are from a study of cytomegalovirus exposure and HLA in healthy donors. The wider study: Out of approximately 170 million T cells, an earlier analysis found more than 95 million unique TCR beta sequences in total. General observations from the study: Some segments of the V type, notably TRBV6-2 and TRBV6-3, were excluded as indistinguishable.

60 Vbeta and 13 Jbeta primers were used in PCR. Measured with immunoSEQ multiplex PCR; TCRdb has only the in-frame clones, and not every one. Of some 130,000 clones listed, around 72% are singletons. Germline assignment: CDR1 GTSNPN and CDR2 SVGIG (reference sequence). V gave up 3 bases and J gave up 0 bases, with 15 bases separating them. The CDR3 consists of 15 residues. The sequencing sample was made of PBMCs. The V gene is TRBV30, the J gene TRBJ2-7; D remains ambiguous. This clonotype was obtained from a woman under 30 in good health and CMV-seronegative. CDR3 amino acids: CAWSPAGWSSYEQYF. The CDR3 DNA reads TGTGCCTGGAGCCCTGCCGGCTGGAGCTCCTACGAGCAGTACTTC.